Described below is a single TCR beta chain sequence and its context. This sample is part of a study of control samples from healthy donors and cancer patients. The assay was immunoSEQ multiplex PCR, and TCRdb's table has in-frame clones only and misses some. The sample lists some 150,000 clones, approximately 91% occurring once. The TCR was taken from a man aged 25-45 years in good health. The sample taken for sequencing was blood.

In DNA form, the CDR3 reads TGTGCCAGCAGCTACGGGCAGGGGGCTCGACACAATGAGCAGTTCTTC. It encodes CASSYGQGARHNEQFF. V usage is TRBV7-3 and J usage is TRBJ2-1; 8 positions agree with TRBD1. Trimming cost V 4 bases and J 5 bases; bases outside gene matches: 10. Germline-derived CDR1 and CDR2 are SGHTA and FQGTGA. CDR3 length equals 16 residues. Filled out from reference TRBV7-3 and TRBJ2-1, the complete variable domain reads GAGVSQTPSNKVTEKGKYVELRCDPISGHTALYWYRQSLGQGPEFLIYFQGTGAADDSGLPNDRFFAVRPEGSVSTLKIQRTERGDSAVYLCASSYGQGARHNEQFFGPGTRLTVL.